The rows below give T cell receptor beta chains drawn from one sample of a study of T-cell memory formation after mild COVID-19. TCRdb reanalysed the 5' RACE reads using MiXCR and keeps one entry per CDR3 protein. The data show under 150,000 distinct CDR3 sequences, approximately 21% seen once. Sequencing was performed on PBMCs or a T cell subset sorted from them (not recorded which). The receptors were sampled from a young man who had mild COVID-19 (a few samples of this study predate the infection). Cell type and time point are not known. Both conserved end residues are part of each CDR3. D genes are given only for firm matches. Expanded clones are given a class, and other clones once, few, many or no size at all.

TRBJ2-1 few TRBV7-9 TRBD1 TGTGCCAGCAGCTTAGGTGGGGGACAGGGCCCGGTCAGTGAGCAGTTCTTC CASSLGGGQGPVSEQFF
TRBJ1-2 few TRBV27 NA TGTGCCAGCAGTGGCCAACGAAGCTCTTATATCGGTGGCTACACCTTC CASSGQRSSYIGGYTF
TRBJ1-1 NA TRBV7-9 NA TGTGCCAGCAGCTTAGATGGGCCATGGGCTTTCTTT CASSLDGPWAFF
TRBJ2-1 few TRBV4-3 TRBD1 TGCGCCAGCAGCCAAAGCCCCTGGGACAGGAACAATGAGCAGTTCTTC CASSQSPWDRNNEQFF
TRBJ2-7 few TRBV5-1 TRBD2 TGCGCCAGCAGCACGGGGTCGGCTAGCGGGGTCTTCTCCTACGAGCAGTACTTC CASSTGSASGVFSYEQYF
TRBJ1-2 NA TRBV29-1 NA TGCAGCGTTGAATGGGGGGAGAGTGGCTACACCTTC CSVEWGESGYTF
TRBJ2-7 NA TRBV7-8 TRBD1 TGTGCCAGCAGCGACAGGGGTGAGCAGTACTTC CASSDRGEQYF
TRBJ2-7 few TRBV5-1 NA TGCGCCAGCAGCCCTACAGGGCACGAGCAGTACTTC CASSPTGHEQYF
TRBJ2-5 few TRBV9 NA TGTGCCAGCAGCGCCTTTGAGGAGACCCAGTACTTC CASSAFEETQYF
TRBJ2-5 NA TRBV9 TRBD2 TGTGCCAGCAGCGTAGCTACGGGGGGGCTGGAGACCCAGTACTTC CASSVATGGLETQYF
TRBJ2-1 few TRBV27 TRBD1 TGTGCCAGCAGTAACAGGGGGGATTTCTCCTACAATGAGCAGTTCTTC CASSNRGDFSYNEQFF
TRBJ1-1 NA TRBV6-2/TRBV6-3 NA TGTGCCAGCAGTTACGGGGCTGTGAACACTGAAGCTTTCTTT CASSYGAVNTEAFF
TRBJ1-2 few TRBV18 NA TGTGCCAGCTCACCGGAACGGAACTATGGCTACACCTTC CASSPERNYGYTF
TRBJ2-1 many TRBV6-4 NA TGTGCCAGCAGTGACAGGGATAATGAGCAGTTCTTC CASSDRDNEQFF
TRBJ2-2 NA TRBV11-2 NA TGTGCCAGCAGCCAAATTCCGGGCACCGGGGAGCTGTTTTTT CASSQIPGTGELFF
TRBJ1-5 few TRBV4-2 NA TGTGCCAGCAGCCAAGGGGTAGGTGTGTCAATGGGCAATCAGCCCCAGCATTTT CASSQGVGVSMGNQPQHF
TRBJ2-5 few TRBV11-2 TRBD1 TGTGCCAGCAGCCCAAAACTCGGGACAGGGGAGACCCAGTACTTC CASSPKLGTGETQYF
TRBJ2-3 few TRBV7-8 TRBD1 TGTGCCAGCAGCTTATCAGGGACAGGGCTAACAGATACGCAGTATTTT CASSLSGTGLTDTQYF
TRBJ2-2 few TRBV11-2 TRBD2 TGTGCCAGCAGCTTCCCGACTAGCGGGGGGGCCAACACCGGGGAGCTGTTTTTT CASSFPTSGGANTGELFF
TRBJ1-1 many TRBV5-1 NA TGCGCCAGCAGCTTGGGGCGGGGCAACACTGAAGCTTTCTTT CASSLGRGNTEAFF
TRBJ2-7 NA TRBV10-2 NA TGCGCCAGCAGTGAGTCGACTCGAACTTGGTCCTACGAGCAGTACTTC CASSESTRTWSYEQYF
TRBJ2-2 NA TRBV6-5 NA TGTGCCAGCACCTTGGACAGAAACACCGGGGAGCTGTTTTTT CASTLDRNTGELFF